This is a list of T cell receptor beta chains from one sample in a study of T cells expressing NK-cell markers. TCRdb re-called the 5' RACE reads; every CDR3 protein appears as one record, without DNA. The table counts about 460,000 distinct CDR3 sequences; 1.4% to 1.5% lies in the top ten. The sample taken for sequencing was blood T cells: a sorted CD56 or NKG2C T cell subset, CD4+ or CD8+ T cells, or bulk PBMC T cells (not recorded which). Receptors originate from a woman aged 50 to 60 in good health. The CDR3 runs from the conserved cysteine through the conserved F or W.

CDR3: CASSRLSDNEQFF; V: TRBV14; J: TRBJ2-1
CDR3: CASGALANEQFF; V: TRBV12-5; J: TRBJ2-1
CDR3: CASRPSDTGELFF; V: TRBV9; J: TRBJ2-2
CDR3: CSVGTPGVNTEAFF; V: TRBV29-1; J: TRBJ1-1
CDR3: CASRPVSGVYNEQFF; V: TRBV5-1; J: TRBJ2-1
CDR3: CASSPPGVRETQYF; V: TRBV5-6; J: TRBJ2-5
CDR3: CASSFGTGNYGYTF; V: TRBV6-6; J: TRBJ1-2
CDR3: CASSPWGGMYTGELFF; V: TRBV12-3/TRBV12-4; J: TRBJ2-2
CDR3: CASSLGKGAKNTEAFF; V: TRBV5-1; J: TRBJ1-1
CDR3: CASNPLGGENTEAFF; V: TRBV7-9; J: TRBJ1-1
CDR3: CATSSEDRSYEQYF; V: TRBV15; J: TRBJ2-7
CDR3: CASSPHQLGTGELFF; V: TRBV7-9; J: TRBJ2-2
CDR3: CASSLQGTSNEQFF; V: TRBV5-1; J: TRBJ2-1
CDR3: CASSLERESWDTQYF; V: TRBV7-8; J: TRBJ2-3
CDR3: CASSYRQEDIYEQYF; V: TRBV4-1; J: TRBJ2-7
CDR3: CASSQGQGGLMRQFF; V: TRBV7-2; J: TRBJ2-1
CDR3: CASSLTSSSEQFF; V: TRBV11-1; J: TRBJ2-1
CDR3: CASSAAASGANVLTF; V: TRBV10-2; J: TRBJ2-6
CDR3: CASSFTEAYGYTF; V: TRBV5-1; J: TRBJ1-2
CDR3: CASSWTGKNEQFF; V: TRBV11-1; J: TRBJ2-1
CDR3: CASHEGFNQPQHF; V: TRBV19; J: TRBJ1-5
CDR3: CSAREGLARQETQYF; V: TRBV20-1; J: TRBJ2-5
CDR3: CASSRTSGSGTQYF; V: TRBV5-1; J: TRBJ2-5
CDR3: CASSLAGWENEQFF; V: TRBV4-2; J: TRBJ2-1
CDR3: CASSPGTSGVEQFF; V: TRBV9; J: TRBJ2-1
CDR3: CSAHSGPYEQYF; V: TRBV20-1; J: TRBJ2-7
CDR3: CASSLGRTGTGIGNTQYF; V: TRBV11-3; J: TRBJ2-3
CDR3: CASSPLTGRTDTQYF; V: TRBV27; J: TRBJ2-3
CDR3: CASSLEADSYEQYF; V: TRBV5-1; J: TRBJ2-7
CDR3: CSARDRDRGSSEKLFF; V: TRBV20-1; J: TRBJ1-4
CDR3: CASSQETRNTEAFF; V: TRBV14; J: TRBJ1-1
CDR3: CASSRRWDRVYEQYF; V: TRBV11-1; J: TRBJ2-7
CDR3: CAISAGSPTDSPLHF; V: TRBV10-3; J: TRBJ1-6
CDR3: CASSLAGGGETQYF; V: TRBV5-1; J: TRBJ2-5
CDR3: CATSEPLIGQFF; V: TRBV24-1; J: TRBJ2-1
CDR3: CASTKFRTTGKYNEQFF; V: TRBV6-6; J: TRBJ2-1
CDR3: CAWSVGLDTIYF; V: TRBV30; J: TRBJ1-3
CDR3: CSARAQGVGAFF; V: TRBV20-1; J: TRBJ1-1
CDR3: CASSQGPPTGQFF; V: TRBV3-1; J: TRBJ2-1
CDR3: CASSGGSSGRPDTQYF; V: TRBV5-6; J: TRBJ2-3
CDR3: CASSFFRQMNTEAFF; V: TRBV12-3/TRBV12-4; J: TRBJ1-1
CDR3: CATSDLPQSTGDRETQYF; V: TRBV24-1; J: TRBJ2-5
CDR3: CASSQVVPSGRPTDTQYF; V: TRBV4-1; J: TRBJ2-3
CDR3: CASSGRAESSYNEQFF; V: TRBV6-6; J: TRBJ2-1
CDR3: CASNLPGGNEQFF; V: TRBV7-9; J: TRBJ2-1
CDR3: CASSRGGLSNEQYF; V: TRBV18; J: TRBJ2-7
CDR3: CASSLFHLSAPGWSGNTIYF; V: TRBV5-5; J: TRBJ1-3
CDR3: CASSSGLTSGANVLTF; V: TRBV11-2; J: TRBJ2-6
CDR3: CASRTSSRELFF; V: TRBV25-1; J: TRBJ2-2
CDR3: CASSLGQGLGTDTQYF; V: TRBV14; J: TRBJ2-3
CDR3: CASSPDRDPGELFF; V: TRBV6-2/TRBV6-3; J: TRBJ2-2
CDR3: CSAEEPRNYGYTF; V: TRBV20-1; J: TRBJ1-2
CDR3: CASSQRSLTSGRVYEQYF; V: TRBV3-1; J: TRBJ2-7
CDR3: CATAALVTGELFF; V: TRBV24-1; J: TRBJ2-2
CDR3: CASSVVGDTGPQHF; V: TRBV9; J: TRBJ1-5
CDR3: CASSPQRVTNTGELFF; V: TRBV11-3; J: TRBJ2-2
CDR3: CASSFERPGQPQHF; V: TRBV5-1; J: TRBJ1-5
CDR3: CASSLDPTLHF; V: TRBV28; J: TRBJ1-6
CDR3: CASSAKYSRPFSYNEQFF; V: TRBV10-1; J: TRBJ2-1
CDR3: CASSSGLAGGGANEQFF; V: TRBV11-2; J: TRBJ2-1